This T cell receptor beta chain was identified in a study of early T cells in non-severe SARS-CoV-2 infection. The CDR3 spans 13 residues. V shed 5 bases and J 12 bases; nucleotides not matched to a gene: 7. Germline CDR1 is SEHNR and CDR2 is FQNEAQ (reference sequence). Whole-study findings and limits: A preference for anti-spike CD8 responses marked VDJdb matching, which missed private and CD4 specificities.

This clonotype was detected only a few times. Its antigen remains unknown. TCRdb recomputed calls from the 5' RACE reads with MiXCR, one row per CDR3 protein. The sample includes 55,000 to 75,000 distinct CDR3 sequences, 7% to 8% of them seen just once. This sequence joins TRBV7-9 and TRBJ1-1, with TRBD1 matching 12 bases. The sequenced sample consisted of whole blood. The TCR was taken from an adult who was a healthcare worker with PCR-confirmed SARS-CoV-2 infection or an uninfected control (not recorded which). The CDR3 reads CASSQGQGAHSFF. The CDR3 bases are TGTGCCAGCAGCCAGGGACAGGGGGCTCATTCTTTCTTT. Full variable domain (remainder filled in from reference TRBV7-9 and TRBJ1-1): DTGVSQNPRHKITKRGQNVTFRCDPISEHNRLYWYRQTLGQGPEFLTYFQNEAQLEKSRLLSDRFSAERPKGSFSTLEIQRTEQGDSAMYLCASSQGQGAHSFFGQGTRLTVV.